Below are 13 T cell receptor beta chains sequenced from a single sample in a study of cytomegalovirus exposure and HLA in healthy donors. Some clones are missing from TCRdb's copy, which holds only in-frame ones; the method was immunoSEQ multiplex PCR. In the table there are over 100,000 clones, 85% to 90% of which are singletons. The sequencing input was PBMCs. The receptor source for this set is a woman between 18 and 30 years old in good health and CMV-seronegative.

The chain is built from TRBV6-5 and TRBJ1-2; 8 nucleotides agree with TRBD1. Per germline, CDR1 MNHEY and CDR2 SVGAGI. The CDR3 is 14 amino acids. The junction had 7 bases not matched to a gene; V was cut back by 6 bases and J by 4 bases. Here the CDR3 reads CASREGQAGYGYTF. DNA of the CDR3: TGTGCCAGCAGGGAGGGACAGGCGGGCTATGGCTACACCTTC.

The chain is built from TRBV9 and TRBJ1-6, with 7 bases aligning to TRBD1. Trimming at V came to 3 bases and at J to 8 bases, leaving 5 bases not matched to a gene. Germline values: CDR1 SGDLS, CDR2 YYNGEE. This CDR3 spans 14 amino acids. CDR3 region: CASSARDRDSPLHF. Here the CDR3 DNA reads TGTGCCAGCAGCGCCCGGGACAGAGATTCACCCCTCCACTTT.

The CDR3 nucleotides read TGTGCCAGCAGCCCGTCACGGTCACCCCTCCACTTT. Protein sequence: CASSPSRSPLHF. The chain employs TRBV7-9 and TRBJ1-6, with no clear D. Trimming took 5 bases from V and 10 from J, leaving 9 bases between them. Germline V CDR1 and CDR2: SEHNR, FQNEAQ (reference sequence). The CDR3 has 12 residues. The full variable domain, rest sourced from reference TRBV7-9 and TRBJ1-6, is DTGVSQNPRHKITKRGQNVTFRCDPISEHNRLYWYRQTLGQGPEFLTYFQNEAQLEKSRLLSDRFSAERPKGSFSTLEIQRTEQGDSAMYLCASSPSRSPLHFGNGTRLTVT.

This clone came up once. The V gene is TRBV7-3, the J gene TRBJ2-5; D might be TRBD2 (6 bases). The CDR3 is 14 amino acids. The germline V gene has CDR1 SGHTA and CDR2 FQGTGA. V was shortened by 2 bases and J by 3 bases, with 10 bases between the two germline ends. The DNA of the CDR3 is TGTGCCAGCAGCTTACAGGGAGGAAAAGAGACCCAGTACTTC. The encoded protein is CASSLQGGKETQYF. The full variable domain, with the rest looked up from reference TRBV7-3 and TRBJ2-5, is GAGVSQTPSNKVTEKGKYVELRCDPISGHTALYWYRQSLGQGPEFLIYFQGTGAADDSGLPNDRFFAVRPEGSVSTLKIQRTERGDSAVYLCASSLQGGKETQYFGPGTRLLVL.

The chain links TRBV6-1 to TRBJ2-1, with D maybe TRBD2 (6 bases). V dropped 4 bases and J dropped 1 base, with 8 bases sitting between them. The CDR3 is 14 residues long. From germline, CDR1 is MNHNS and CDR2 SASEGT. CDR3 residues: CASSARGSYNEQFF. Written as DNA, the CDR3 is TGTGCCAGCAGTGCGCGGGGTTCCTACAATGAGCAGTTCTTC.

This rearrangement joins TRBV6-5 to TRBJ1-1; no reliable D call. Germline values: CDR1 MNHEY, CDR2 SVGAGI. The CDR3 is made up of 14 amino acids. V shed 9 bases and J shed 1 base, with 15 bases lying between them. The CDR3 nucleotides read TGTGCCAGTCGACCTGTACGGGGGAACACTGAAGCTTTCTTT. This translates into CASRPVRGNTEAFF.

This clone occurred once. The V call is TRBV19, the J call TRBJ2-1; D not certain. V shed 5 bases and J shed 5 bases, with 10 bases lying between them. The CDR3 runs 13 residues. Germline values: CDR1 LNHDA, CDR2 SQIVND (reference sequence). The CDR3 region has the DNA TGTGCCAGTAGTCCTACCCGGGACAATGAGCAGTTCTTC. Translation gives CASSPTRDNEQFF.

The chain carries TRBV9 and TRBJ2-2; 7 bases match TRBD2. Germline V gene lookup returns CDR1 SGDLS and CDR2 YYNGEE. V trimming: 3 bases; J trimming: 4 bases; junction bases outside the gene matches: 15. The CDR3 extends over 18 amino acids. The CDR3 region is CASSAPISGGMTTGELFF. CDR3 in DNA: TGTGCCAGCAGCGCCCCCATCTCGGGGGGTATGACCACCGGGGAGCTGTTTTTT.

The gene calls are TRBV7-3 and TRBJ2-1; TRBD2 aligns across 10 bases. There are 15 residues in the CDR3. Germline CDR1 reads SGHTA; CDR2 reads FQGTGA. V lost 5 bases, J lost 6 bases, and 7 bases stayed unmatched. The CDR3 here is CASSPSAGGLNEQFF. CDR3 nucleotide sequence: TGTGCCAGCAGCCCTTCAGCGGGGGGGCTCAATGAGCAGTTCTTC.

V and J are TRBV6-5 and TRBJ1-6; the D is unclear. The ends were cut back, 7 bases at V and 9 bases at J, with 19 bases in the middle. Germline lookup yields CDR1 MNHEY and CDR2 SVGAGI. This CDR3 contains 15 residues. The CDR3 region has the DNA TGTGCCAGCACTCCTATGGTGGGGAGGACTTCACCCCTCCACTTT. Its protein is CASTPMVGRTSPLHF.

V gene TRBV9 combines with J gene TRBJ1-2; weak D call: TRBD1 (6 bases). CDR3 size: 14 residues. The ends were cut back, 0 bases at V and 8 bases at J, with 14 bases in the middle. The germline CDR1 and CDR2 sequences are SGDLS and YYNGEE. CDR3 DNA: TGTGCCAGCAGCGTAGGGGACAACGTGGGGGGCTACACCTTC. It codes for CASSVGDNVGGYTF.

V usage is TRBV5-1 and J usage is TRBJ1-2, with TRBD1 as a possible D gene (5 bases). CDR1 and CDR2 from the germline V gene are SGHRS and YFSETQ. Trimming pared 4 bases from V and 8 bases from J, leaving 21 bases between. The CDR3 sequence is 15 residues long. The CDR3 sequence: CASSPKGTGMGGYTF. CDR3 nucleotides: TGCGCCAGCAGCCCAAAAGGGACTGGGATGGGCGGCTACACCTTC.

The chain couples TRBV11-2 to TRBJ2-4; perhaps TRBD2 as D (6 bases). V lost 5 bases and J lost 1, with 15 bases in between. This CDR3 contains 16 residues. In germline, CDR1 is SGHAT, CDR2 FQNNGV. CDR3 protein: CASSPRGHGAKNIQYF. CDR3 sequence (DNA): TGTGCCAGCAGCCCGCGGGGCCATGGGGCCAAAAACATTCAGTACTTC.